This TCR beta chain was retrieved from a study of blood T cells in healthy people across ages. The authors ran a second PCR of 7 to 11 cycles using a sample-barcoded 5' primer and a J-beta primer mix. Every sample gave at least 2.5 million paired-end reads containing CDR3. MiXCR, run by TCRdb on the 5' RACE reads, gives a single entry per CDR3 protein. Altogether more than 900,000 distinct CDR3 sequences are present, approximately 25% being singletons, with the ten largest covering about 0.72%. CDR1 is SNHLY and CDR2 is FYNNEI in the germline V gene. Trimming took 7 bases from V and 7 from J, leaving 13 bases between them. The CDR3 is 12 residues long. The data were also submitted as part of a second study, on T cells of mothers and their children.

The clonotype originates from a girl under 10 years old in good health. This chain connects TRBV2 to TRBJ1-2, with a weak D call TRBD1 (6 bases). Sequencing input: blood. CDR3 in amino acids: CASMIRGSGYTF. The DNA of the CDR3 is TGTGCCAGCATGATCAGGGGCAGTGGCTACACCTTC.